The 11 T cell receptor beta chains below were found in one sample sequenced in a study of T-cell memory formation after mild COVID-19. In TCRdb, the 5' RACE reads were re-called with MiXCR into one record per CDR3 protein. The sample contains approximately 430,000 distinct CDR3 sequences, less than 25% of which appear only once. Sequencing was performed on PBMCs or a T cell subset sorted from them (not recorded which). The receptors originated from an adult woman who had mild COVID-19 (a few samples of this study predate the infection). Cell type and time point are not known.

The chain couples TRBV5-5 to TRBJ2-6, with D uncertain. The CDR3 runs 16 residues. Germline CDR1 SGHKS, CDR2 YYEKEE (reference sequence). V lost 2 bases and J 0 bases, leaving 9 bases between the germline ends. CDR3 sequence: CASSFRMHSGANVLTF. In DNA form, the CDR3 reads TGTGCCAGCAGCTTTAGAATGCACTCTGGGGCCAACGTCCTGACTTTC.

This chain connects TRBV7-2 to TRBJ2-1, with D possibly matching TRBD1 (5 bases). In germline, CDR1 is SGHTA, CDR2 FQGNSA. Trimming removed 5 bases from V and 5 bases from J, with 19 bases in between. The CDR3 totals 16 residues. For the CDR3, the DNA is TGTGCCAGCAGCGCTTGGTCCAGTGGGGCTGACAATGAGCAGTTCTTC. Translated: CASSAWSSGADNEQFF.

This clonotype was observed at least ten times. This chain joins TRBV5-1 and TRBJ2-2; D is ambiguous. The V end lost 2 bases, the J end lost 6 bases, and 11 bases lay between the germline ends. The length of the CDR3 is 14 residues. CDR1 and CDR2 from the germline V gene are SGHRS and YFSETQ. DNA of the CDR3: TGCGCCAGCAGCTTATCAGGTTTGGCCGGGGAGCTGTTTTTT. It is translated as CASSLSGLAGELFF.

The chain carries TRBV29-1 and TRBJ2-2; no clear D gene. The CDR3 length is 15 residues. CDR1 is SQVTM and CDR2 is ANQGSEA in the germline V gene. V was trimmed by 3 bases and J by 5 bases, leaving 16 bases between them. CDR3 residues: CSVDWGLSRTGELFF. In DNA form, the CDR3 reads TGCAGCGTTGATTGGGGTCTTTCTCGGACCGGGGAGCTGTTTTTT.

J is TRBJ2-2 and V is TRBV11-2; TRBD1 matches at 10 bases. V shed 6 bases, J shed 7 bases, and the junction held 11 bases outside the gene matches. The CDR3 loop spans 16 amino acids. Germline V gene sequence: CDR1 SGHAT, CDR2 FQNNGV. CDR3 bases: TGTGCCAGCAGGTCCTTGACAGGGGGCCTTTTCGGGGAGCTGTTTTTT. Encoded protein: CASRSLTGGLFGELFF. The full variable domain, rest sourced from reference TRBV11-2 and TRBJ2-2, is EAGVAQSPRYKIIEKRQSVAFWCNPISGHATLYWYQQILGQGPKLLIQFQNNGVVDDSQLPKDRFSAERLKGVDSTLKIQPAKLEDSAVYLCASRSLTGGLFGELFFGEGSRLTVL.

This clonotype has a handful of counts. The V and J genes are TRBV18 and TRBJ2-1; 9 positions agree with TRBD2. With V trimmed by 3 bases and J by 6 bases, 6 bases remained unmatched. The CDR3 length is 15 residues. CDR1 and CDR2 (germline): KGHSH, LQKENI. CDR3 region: CASSPTSGFGNEQFF. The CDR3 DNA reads TGTGCCAGCTCACCGACTAGCGGTTTTGGCAATGAGCAGTTCTTC.

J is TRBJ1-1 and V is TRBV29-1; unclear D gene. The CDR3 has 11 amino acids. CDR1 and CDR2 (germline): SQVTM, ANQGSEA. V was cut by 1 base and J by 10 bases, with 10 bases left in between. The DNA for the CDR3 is TGCAGCGTTGAAGGGAGGTCTGCAGCTTTCTTT. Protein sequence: CSVEGRSAAFF.

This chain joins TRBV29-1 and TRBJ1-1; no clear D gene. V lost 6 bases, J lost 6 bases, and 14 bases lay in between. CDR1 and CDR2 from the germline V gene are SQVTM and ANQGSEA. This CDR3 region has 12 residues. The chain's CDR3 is CSVFGDTPEAFF. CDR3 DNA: TGCAGCGTCTTCGGGGATACGCCTGAAGCTTTCTTT. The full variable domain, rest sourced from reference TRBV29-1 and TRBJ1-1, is SAVISQKPSRDICQRGTSLTIQCQVDSQVTMMFWYRQQPGQSLTLIATANQGSEATYESGFVIDKFPISRPNLTFSTLTVSNMSPEDSSIYLCSVFGDTPEAFFGQGTRLTVV.

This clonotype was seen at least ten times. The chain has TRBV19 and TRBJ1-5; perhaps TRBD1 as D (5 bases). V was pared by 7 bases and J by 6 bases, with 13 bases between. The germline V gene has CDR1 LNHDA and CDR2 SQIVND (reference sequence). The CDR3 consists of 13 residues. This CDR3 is CASTQQGLQPQHF. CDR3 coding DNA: TGTGCCAGTACGCAGCAGGGCCTTCAGCCCCAGCATTTT.

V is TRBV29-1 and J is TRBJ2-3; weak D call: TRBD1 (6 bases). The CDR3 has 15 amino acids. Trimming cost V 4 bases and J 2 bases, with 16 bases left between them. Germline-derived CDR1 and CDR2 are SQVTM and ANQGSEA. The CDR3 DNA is TGCAGCGTTGTTGGACAGTTGAAGATCACAGATACGCAGTATTTT. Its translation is CSVVGQLKITDTQYF.

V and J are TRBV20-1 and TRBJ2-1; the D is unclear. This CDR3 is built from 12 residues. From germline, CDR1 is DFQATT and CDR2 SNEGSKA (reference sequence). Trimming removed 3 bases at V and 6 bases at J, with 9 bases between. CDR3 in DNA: TGCAGTGCTAGGAATAGTTTCAATGAGCAGTTCTTC. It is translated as CSARNSFNEQFF.